These 19 T cell receptor beta chains were all obtained from the same sample, sequenced in a study of blood T cells in healthy people across ages (dated by TCRdb to about 2015). The library was built by means of 5' RACE. The run used an Illumina HiSeq 2500. A second 7 to 11 cycle PCR used a sample-barcoded 5' primer and a J-beta primer mix. TCRdb reprocessing: public reads trimmed at Q25 with fastp, clones called with MiXCR, in-frame beta chains kept. Entries are consolidated by CDR3 protein sequence, retaining the most common genes and DNA. The sample table shows 850,000 or so distinct CDR3 sequences, and more than 25% are seen once. 15% to 20% of the sample is taken by the ten largest. What was sequenced was blood. The receptors stem from an elderly woman in good health.

The chain recombines TRBV11-2 with TRBJ2-5; TRBD2 matches at 7 bases. The last part of the DNA fits TRBJ2-7 better; the J call may be wrong. The CDR3 covers 16 residues. Germline V gene sequence: CDR1 SGHAT, CDR2 FQNNGV. The CDR3 DNA reads TGTGCCAGCAGCTTAGGGGGAGGGGCCTGGACGTCCGAGCAGTACTTC. Translating gives CASSLGGGAWTSEQYF.

The chain joins TRBV9 to TRBJ2-3; TRBD2 matches at 13 bases. Per the germline V gene, CDR1 is SGDLS and CDR2 is YYNGEE. V lost 3 bases to trimming and J lost 4 bases; unmatched junction nucleotides: 5. The CDR3 extends over 16 amino acids. CDR3 DNA: TGTGCCAGCAGCGGGACTAGCGGGAGTAATGCAGATACGCAGTATTTT. This codes for CASSGTSGSNADTQYF.

This clonotype was picked up many times. The CDR3 bases are TGTGCCAGCAGCCAAGAACCCAATTCACCCCTCCACTTT. It translates to CASSQEPNSPLHF. This rearrangement joins TRBV3-1 to TRBJ1-6; D not certain. CDR1 is LGHDT, CDR2 YNNKEL, per germline (reference sequence). Trimming shortened V by 0 bases and J by 7 bases, and 4 bases separated the two germline ends. The CDR3 covers 13 residues.

In the case of this clonotype: A read error may be the cause here, since a much bigger clone is one base away. This chain uses TRBV24-1 with TRBJ2-3; D remains ambiguous. CDR3 length: 15 residues. Looked up from germline, CDR1 is KGHDR and CDR2 is SFDVKD. For the CDR3, the DNA is TGTGTCACCAGTGATCCCGAACAACTTGGAGATACGCAGTATTTT. It is translated as CVTSDPEQLGDTQYF.

The chain recombines TRBV2 with TRBJ2-3; no reliable D call. Trimming shortened V by 6 bases and J by 6 bases, and 19 bases separated the two germline ends. The germline V gene has CDR1 SNHLY and CDR2 FYNNEI. The CDR3 sequence is 15 residues long. The CDR3 DNA follows: TGTGCCAGCAGGACCGGGCCGGGTCTTATGGATACGCAGTATTTT. It translates to CASRTGPGLMDTQYF.

This rearrangement joins TRBV28 to TRBJ1-1, with a possible D match to TRBD1 (5 bases). V was pared by 10 bases and J by 2 bases, with 20 bases between. The CDR3 runs to 15 residues. Germline CDR1 is MDHEN and CDR2 is SYDVKM. CDR3 sequence: CATIEAGPQNTEAFF. In DNA, the CDR3 is TGTGCCACCATCGAAGCGGGACCCCAAAACACTGAAGCTTTCTTT.

This clonotype was seen at least ten times. This chain joins TRBV6-1 and TRBJ2-5; D assignment may be TRBD1 or TRBD2 (5 bases each). CDR1 is MNHNS and CDR2 is SASEGT in the germline V gene. The CDR3 spans 15 residues. The ends were cut back, 4 bases at V and 3 bases at J, with 15 bases in the middle. The CDR3 DNA reads TGTGCCAGCAGTGTGATACCGGGGCGAAAAGAGACCCAGTACTTC. Translating gives CASSVIPGRKETQYF.

The table lists this clonotype with many counts. This rearrangement joins TRBV11-2 to TRBJ2-1, with 8 nucleotides matching TRBD2. The CDR3 has 16 residues. Germline V gene sequence: CDR1 SGHAT, CDR2 FQNNGV. Trimming took 5 bases from V and 3 from J; bases not matched to a gene: 9. The CDR3 here is CASSPLGAGGYNEQFF. In DNA form, the CDR3 reads TGTGCCAGCAGCCCCCTTGGGGCGGGGGGCTACAATGAGCAGTTCTTC.

This clonotype is a singleton in its sample. The chain has TRBV19 and TRBJ1-5; the D is unclear. The V end was cut by 3 bases, the J end by 0 bases, with 9 bases between. The CDR3 is 15 residues long. The germline V gene encodes CDR1 LNHDA and CDR2 SQIVND (reference sequence). CDR3 coding DNA: TGTGCCAGTAGTATGGCGTGGGGTAGCAATCAGCCCCAGCATTTT. Translating it yields CASSMAWGSNQPQHF.

In this sample, this clonotype turned up a few times. Being one base from a much bigger clone, this may be a read error. The chain is built from TRBV6-5 and TRBJ2-1; no clear D. The CDR3 has 14 residues. Trimming stripped 0 bases from V and 10 bases from J, with 13 bases between. The germline gives CDR1 MNHEY, CDR2 SVGAGI. The CDR3 here is CASSYSSGLSEQFF. The DNA of the CDR3 is TGTGCCAGCAGTTACTCGAGTGGGCTCTCCGAGCAGTTCTTC.

This clonotype was picked up many times. This chain uses TRBV7-2 with TRBJ2-1; 10 nucleotides align to TRBD2. The CDR3 is 16 amino acids. Trimming at V came to 6 bases and at J to 5 bases, leaving 10 bases not matched to a gene. Germline-derived CDR1 and CDR2 are SGHTA and FQGNSA. CDR3 bases: TGTGCCAGCAGATCTCAGCGGGGGGGCATGGACAATGAGCAGTTCTTC. Translating gives CASRSQRGGMDNEQFF.

The sample holds a few counts of this clonotype. The genes are TRBV7-9 and TRBJ1-1, with D unresolved. CDR1 and CDR2 from the germline V gene are SEHNR and FQNEAQ (reference sequence). Trimming took off 1 base at V and 1 base at J, with 10 bases between the two ends. The CDR3 runs to 15 residues. This chain's CDR3 is CASSLGGQRNTEAFF. In DNA form, the CDR3 reads TGTGCCAGCAGCTTAGGAGGGCAGCGGAACACTGAAGCTTTCTTT.

This clonotype was recorded many times. This chain's CDR3 is CASSVEAGGKTQYF. The CDR3, as DNA: TGTGCCAGCAGCGTAGAGGCAGGAGGAAAGACCCAGTACTTC. The chain has TRBV9 and TRBJ2-5; D is perhaps TRBD2 (5 bases). V gave up 0 bases and J gave up 6 bases, with 12 bases separating them. The germline CDR1 and CDR2 sequences are SGDLS and YYNGEE. The CDR3 is made up of 14 amino acids.

The table lists this clonotype with many counts. The rearrangement links TRBV12-3 or TRBV12-4 to TRBJ2-3, with D hard to call. The CDR3 is made up of 15 amino acids. V dropped 6 bases and J dropped 4 bases, with 17 bases sitting between them. The chain's CDR3 is CASSLLVSLPDTQYF. As DNA, the CDR3 is TGTGCCAGCAGCTTACTGGTTTCTCTCCCAGATACGCAGTATTTT.

J is TRBJ2-1 and V is TRBV24-1; TRBD2 is a possible D gene (6 bases). The CDR3 has 15 residues. Trimming removed 4 bases at V and 8 bases at J, with 17 bases between. Germline CDR1 and CDR2: KGHDR and SFDVKD. In DNA form, the CDR3 reads TGTGCCACCAGTGAGAAGGGACTGGGGGGATATGAGCAGTTCTTC. Protein product: CATSEKGLGGYEQFF.

Turning to this clonotype: A much bigger clone sits one base away, suggesting this may be a read error. The V gene is TRBV20-1, the J gene TRBJ2-3; 9 nucleotides line up with TRBD2. V was clipped by 1 base and J by 5 bases; unmatched bases: 10. The CDR3 loop spans 16 amino acids. Germline CDR1 and CDR2: DFQATT and SNEGSKA (reference sequence). The CDR3 protein is CSARGASGELEDTQYF. For the CDR3, the DNA is TGCAGTGCTAGAGGGGCTAGCGGGGAGCTGGAAGATACGCAGTATTTT.

This clonotype was seen ten or more times. The J gene is TRBJ1-2, the V gene TRBV20-1; D is uncertain. The CDR3 length is 12 residues. Germline V lookup: CDR1 DFQATT, CDR2 SNEGSKA (reference sequence). Trimming left V 3 bases short and J 0 bases short, with 5 bases between. The CDR3, as DNA: TGCAGTGCTAGGGATGCTAACTATGGCTACACCTTC. Its translation: CSARDANYGYTF.

In its sample, this clonotype was seen a few times. This rearrangement joins TRBV19 to TRBJ2-1; unclear D gene. The length of the CDR3 is 14 residues. CDR1 and CDR2 (germline): LNHDA, SQIVND (reference sequence). The V gene lost 1 base and the J gene lost 4 bases, with 8 bases spanning the gap. CDR3 in DNA: TGTGCCAGTAGTATAGGTACAAGGTACAATGAGCAGTTCTTC. Translation gives CASSIGTRYNEQFF. The complete variable domain, with remaining parts taken from reference TRBV19 and TRBJ2-1, reads DGGITQSPKYLFRKEGQNVTLSCEQNLNHDAMYWYRQDPGQGLRLIYYSQIVNDFQKGDIAEGYSVSREKKESFPLTVTSAQKNPTAFYLCASSIGTRYNEQFFGPGTRLTVL.

This clonotype was seen a handful of times. The J gene is TRBJ2-1, the V gene TRBV5-6; 9 bases align to TRBD2. J gave up 13 bases and V 0 bases, and 17 bases lay outside the gene matches. The CDR3 runs 17 residues. From germline, CDR1 is SGHDT and CDR2 YYEEEE. This CDR3 reads CASSLAGRGGVRETQFF. CDR3 nucleotides: TGTGCCAGCAGCTTGGCGGGGCGCGGGGGGGTCCGAGAGACCCAGTTCTTC.